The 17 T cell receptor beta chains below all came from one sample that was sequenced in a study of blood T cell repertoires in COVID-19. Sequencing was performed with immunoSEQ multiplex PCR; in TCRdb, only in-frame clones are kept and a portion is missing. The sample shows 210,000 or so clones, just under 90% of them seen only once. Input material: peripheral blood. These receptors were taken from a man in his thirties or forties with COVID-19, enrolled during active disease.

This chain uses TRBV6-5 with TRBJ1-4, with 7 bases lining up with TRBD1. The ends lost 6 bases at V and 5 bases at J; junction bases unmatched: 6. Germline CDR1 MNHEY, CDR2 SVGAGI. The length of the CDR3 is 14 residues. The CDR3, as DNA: TGTGCCAGCAGGTCGGGACAGTTAAATGAAAAACTGTTTTTT. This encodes CASRSGQLNEKLFF.

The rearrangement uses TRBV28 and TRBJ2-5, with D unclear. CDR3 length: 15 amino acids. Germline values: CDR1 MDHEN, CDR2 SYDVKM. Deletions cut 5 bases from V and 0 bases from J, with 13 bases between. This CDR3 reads CASSPLSLNQETQYF. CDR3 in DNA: TGTGCCAGCAGTCCCCTGAGCCTTAACCAAGAGACCCAGTACTTC.

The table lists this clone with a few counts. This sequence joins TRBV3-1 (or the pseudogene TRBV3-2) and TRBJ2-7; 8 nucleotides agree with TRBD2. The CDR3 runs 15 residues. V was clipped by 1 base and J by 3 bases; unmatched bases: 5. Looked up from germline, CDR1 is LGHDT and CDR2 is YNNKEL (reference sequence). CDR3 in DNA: TGTGCCAGCAGCCAAGCGAGCGGGGGTCACTACGAGCAGTACTTC. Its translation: CASSQASGGHYEQYF.

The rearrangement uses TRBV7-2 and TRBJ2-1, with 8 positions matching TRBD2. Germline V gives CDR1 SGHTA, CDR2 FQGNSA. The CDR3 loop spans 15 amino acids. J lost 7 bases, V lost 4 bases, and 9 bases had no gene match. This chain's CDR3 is CASSSIAGLGNEQFF. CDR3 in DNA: TGTGCCAGCAGCTCGATAGCGGGACTAGGTAATGAGCAGTTCTTC. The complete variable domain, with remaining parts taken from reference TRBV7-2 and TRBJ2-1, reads GAGVSQSPSNKVTEKGKDVELRCDPISGHTALYWYRQSLGQGLEFLIYFQGNSAPDKSGLPSDRFSAERTGGSVSTLTIQRTQQEDSAVYLCASSSIAGLGNEQFFGPGTRLTVL.

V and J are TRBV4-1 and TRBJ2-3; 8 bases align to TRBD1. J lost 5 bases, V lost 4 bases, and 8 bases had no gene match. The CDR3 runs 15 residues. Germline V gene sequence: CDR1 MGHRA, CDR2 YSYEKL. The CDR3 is CASSRDRKGRDTQYF. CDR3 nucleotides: TGCGCCAGCAGCCGGGACAGGAAAGGCCGAGATACGCAGTATTTT.

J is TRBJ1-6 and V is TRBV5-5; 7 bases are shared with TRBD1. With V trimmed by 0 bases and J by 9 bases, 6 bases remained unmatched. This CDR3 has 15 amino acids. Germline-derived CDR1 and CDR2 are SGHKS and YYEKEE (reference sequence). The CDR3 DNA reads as TGTGCCAGCAGCTTGGACGGGGACAGAAGTTCACCCCTCCACTTT. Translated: CASSLDGDRSSPLHF. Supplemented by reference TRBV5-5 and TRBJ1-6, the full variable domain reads DAGVTQSPTHLIKTRGQQVTLRCSPISGHKSVSWYQQVLGQGPQFIFQYYEKEERGRGNFPDRFSARQFPNYSSELNVNALLLGDSALYLCASSLDGDRSSPLHFGNGTRLTVT.

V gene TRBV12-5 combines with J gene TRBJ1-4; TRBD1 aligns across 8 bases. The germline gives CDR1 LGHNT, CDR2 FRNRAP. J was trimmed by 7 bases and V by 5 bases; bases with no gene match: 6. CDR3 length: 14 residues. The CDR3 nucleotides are TGTGCTAGTGGTCTCTGGACAGGGACTGAAAAACTGTTTTTT. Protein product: CASGLWTGTEKLFF.

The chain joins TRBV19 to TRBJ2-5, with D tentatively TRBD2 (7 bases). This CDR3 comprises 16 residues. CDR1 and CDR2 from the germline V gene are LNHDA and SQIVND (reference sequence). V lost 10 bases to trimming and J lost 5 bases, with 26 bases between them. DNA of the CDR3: TGTGCCACCTCCGGGGAGGGGACACTCCTGGGGGAGACCCAGTACTTC. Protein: CATSGEGTLLGETQYF.

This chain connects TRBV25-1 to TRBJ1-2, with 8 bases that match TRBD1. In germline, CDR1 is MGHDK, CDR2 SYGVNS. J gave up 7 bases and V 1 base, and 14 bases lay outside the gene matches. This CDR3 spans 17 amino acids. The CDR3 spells CASSEFGSRGRVGGYTF. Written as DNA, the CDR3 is TGTGCCAGCAGTGAATTCGGGAGCAGGGGGCGTGTAGGTGGCTACACCTTC.

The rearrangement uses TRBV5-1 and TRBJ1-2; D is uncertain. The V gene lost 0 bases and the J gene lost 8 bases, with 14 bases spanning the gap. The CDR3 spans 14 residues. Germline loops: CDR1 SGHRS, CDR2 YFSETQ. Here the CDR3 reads CASSLGEVVAGYTF. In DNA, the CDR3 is TGCGCCAGCAGCTTGGGAGAAGTGGTCGCCGGCTACACCTTC. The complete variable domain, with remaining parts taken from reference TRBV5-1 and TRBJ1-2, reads KAGVTQTPRYLIKTRGQQVTLSCSPISGHRSVSWYQQTPGQGLQFLFEYFSETQRNKGNFPGRFSGRQFSNSRSEMNVSTLELGDSALYLCASSLGEVVAGYTFGSGTRLTVV.

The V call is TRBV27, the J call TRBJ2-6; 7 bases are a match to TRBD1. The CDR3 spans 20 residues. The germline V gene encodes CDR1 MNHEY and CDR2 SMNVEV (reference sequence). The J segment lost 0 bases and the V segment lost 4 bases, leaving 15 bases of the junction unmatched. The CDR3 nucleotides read TGTGCCAGCAGTTCCAGACAGGGTAGGGTTACAAGCTCTGGGGCCAACGTCCTGACTTTC. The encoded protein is CASSSRQGRVTSSGANVLTF. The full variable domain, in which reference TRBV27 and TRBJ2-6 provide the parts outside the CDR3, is EAQVTQNPRYLITVTGKKLTVTCSQNMNHEYMSWYRQDPGLGLRQIYYSMNVEVTDKGDVPEGYKVSRKEKRNFPLILESPSPNQTSLYFCASSSRQGRVTSSGANVLTFGAGSRLTVL.

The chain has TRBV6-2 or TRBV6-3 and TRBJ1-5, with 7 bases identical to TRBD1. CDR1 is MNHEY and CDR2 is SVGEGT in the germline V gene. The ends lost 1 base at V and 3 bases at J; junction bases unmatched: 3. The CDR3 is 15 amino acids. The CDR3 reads CASSYWDSLNQPQHF. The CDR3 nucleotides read TGTGCCAGCAGTTACTGGGACAGCCTCAATCAGCCCCAGCATTTT.

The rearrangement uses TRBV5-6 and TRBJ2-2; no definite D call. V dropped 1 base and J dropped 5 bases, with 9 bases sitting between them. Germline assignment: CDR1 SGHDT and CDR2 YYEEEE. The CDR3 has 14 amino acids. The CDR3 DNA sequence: TGTGCCAGCAGCTTGAATCTTTTAACCGGGGAGCTGTTTTTT. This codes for CASSLNLLTGELFF.

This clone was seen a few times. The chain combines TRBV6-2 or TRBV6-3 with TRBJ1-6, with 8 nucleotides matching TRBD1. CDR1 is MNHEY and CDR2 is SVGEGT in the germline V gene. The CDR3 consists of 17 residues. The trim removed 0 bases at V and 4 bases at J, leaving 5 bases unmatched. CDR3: CASSYSGTGAYNSPLHF. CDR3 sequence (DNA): TGTGCCAGCAGTTACTCGGGGACAGGAGCGTATAATTCACCCCTCCACTTT.

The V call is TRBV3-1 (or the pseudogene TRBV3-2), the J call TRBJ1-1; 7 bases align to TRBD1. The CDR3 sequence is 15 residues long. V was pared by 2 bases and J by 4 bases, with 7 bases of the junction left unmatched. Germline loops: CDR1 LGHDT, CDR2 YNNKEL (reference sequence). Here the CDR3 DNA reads TGTGCCAGCAGCCAACTGAGGGGGCTTGGCACTGAAGCTTTCTTT. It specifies CASSQLRGLGTEAFF.

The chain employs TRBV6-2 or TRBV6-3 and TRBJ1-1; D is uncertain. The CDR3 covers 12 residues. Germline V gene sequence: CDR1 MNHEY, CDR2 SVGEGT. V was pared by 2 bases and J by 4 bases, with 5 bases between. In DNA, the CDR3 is TGTGCCAGCAGTTACGCCGGCACTGAAGCTTTCTTT. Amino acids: CASSYAGTEAFF.

The CDR3 sequence is CASSVAAASGRLYEQYF. In DNA form, the CDR3 reads TGTGCCAGCAGCGTAGCTGCGGCTAGCGGGAGGTTATACGAGCAGTACTTC. This chain joins TRBV9 and TRBJ2-7; the match to TRBD2 covers 11 bases. The germline V gene has CDR1 SGDLS and CDR2 YYNGEE. The V and J ends lost 0 bases and 4 bases, in that order; junction bases with no gene match: 9. The length of the CDR3 is 17 residues.